The clone carrying this T cell receptor beta chain came up once. Antigen: not known. CDR3 length: 14 amino acids. In germline, CDR1 is LGHDT, CDR2 YNNKEL (reference sequence). With 1 base removed from V and 0 bases from J, the gap between germline ends came to 7 bases. The method was immunoSEQ multiplex PCR; TCRdb's version includes in-frame clones alone and lacks a portion of them. The table lists 80,000 to 130,000 clones, roughly 91% of them singletons. The sample originates from a study of T cell responses to AZD1222 COVID-19 vaccine. Study in general: Second-dose intervals near 4 or 12 weeks were combined.

Whole-study findings and limits: Repertoire samples came only from after the peak T cell response. Spike-specific TCR breadth rose after two AZD1222 doses, and depth rose as well.

The chain employs TRBV3-1 (or the pseudogene TRBV3-2) and TRBJ2-7; D is uncertain. The receptor's source is an adult in good health. This material consisted of peripheral blood, taken on day 0 of AZD1222 vaccination. CDR3 DNA sequence: TGTGCCAGCAGCCAAGCCTCTACCTCCTACGAGCAGTACTTC. Amino acid sequence: CASSQASTSYEQYF.